The present T cell receptor (beta chain) was sequenced within a study of CD8 T cells in Susac syndrome. Overall study findings and caveats: The study acknowledged a relatively small number of individuals in its TCR sequencing and HLA analysis.

With random hexamers, roughly 0.5 to 1 ug RNA was reverse transcribed. Amplification of TCR beta CDR3 used immunoSEQ multiplex PCR across 54 Vbeta and 13 Jbeta. TCRdb used MiXCR to reprocess the immunoSEQ multiplex PCR reads, holding one entry per CDR3 protein. This sample carries over 150,000 distinct CDR3 sequences, roughly 94% of them seen once, and the ten largest clones take around 0.1%. Points on this clonotype: Its antigen is still unknown.

Looked up from germline, CDR1 is LGHNA and CDR2 is YNFKEQ. Trimming cost V 3 bases and J 3 bases, with 14 bases left between them. The CDR3 is 15 amino acids. The rearrangement uses TRBV4-2 and TRBJ1-1, with D unclear. The source material was CD4+ T cells from PBMCs. The sequence derives from a human donor with Susac syndrome. The CDR3 DNA follows: TGTGCCAGCAGCCAGCTAGTAGGGATGGACACTGAAGCTTTCTTT. Residues: CASSQLVGMDTEAFF.